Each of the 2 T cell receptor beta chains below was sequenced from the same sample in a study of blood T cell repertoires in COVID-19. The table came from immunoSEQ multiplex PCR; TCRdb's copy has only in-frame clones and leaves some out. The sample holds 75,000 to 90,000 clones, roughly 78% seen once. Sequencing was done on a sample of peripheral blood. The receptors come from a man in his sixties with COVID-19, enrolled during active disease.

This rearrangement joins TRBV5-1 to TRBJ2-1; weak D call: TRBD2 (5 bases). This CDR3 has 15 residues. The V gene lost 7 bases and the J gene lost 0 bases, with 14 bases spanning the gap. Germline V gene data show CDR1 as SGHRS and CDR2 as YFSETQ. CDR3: CASHSGGRSYNEQFF. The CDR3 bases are TGCGCCAGCCACTCGGGCGGGCGCTCCTACAATGAGCAGTTCTTC.

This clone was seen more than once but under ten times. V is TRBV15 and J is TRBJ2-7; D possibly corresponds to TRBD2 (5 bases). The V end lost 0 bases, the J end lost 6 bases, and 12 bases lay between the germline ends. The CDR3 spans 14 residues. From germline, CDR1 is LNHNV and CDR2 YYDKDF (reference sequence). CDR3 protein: CATSRDASRAEQYF. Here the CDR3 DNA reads TGTGCCACCAGCAGAGATGCGTCGCGGGCCGAGCAGTACTTC. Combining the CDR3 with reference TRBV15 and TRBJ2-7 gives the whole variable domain DAMVIQNPRYQVTQFGKPVTLSCSQTLNHNVMYWYQQKSSQAPKLLFHYYDKDFNNEADTPDNFQSRRPNTSFCFLDIRSPGLGDTAMYLCATSRDASRAEQYFGPGTRLTVT.